The 13 T cell receptor beta chains below come from one sample, sequenced in a study of T cell responses to AZD1222 COVID-19 vaccine. Sequencing was performed with immunoSEQ multiplex PCR; in TCRdb, only in-frame clones are kept and a portion is missing. The data hold some 130,000 clones, with approximately 83% observed a single time. The sequenced sample was peripheral blood, obtained on day 0 of AZD1222 vaccination. These receptors originate from an adult in good health.

The chain carries TRBV10-3 and TRBJ1-2; 9 bases match TRBD1. Per the germline V gene, CDR1 is ENHRY and CDR2 is SYGVKD. The ends lost 7 bases at V and 2 bases at J; junction bases unmatched: 5. The CDR3 consists of 14 residues. The CDR3 DNA sequence: TGTGCCATCACGACAGGGGGGAAAAACTATGGCTACACCTTC. Protein product: CAITTGGKNYGYTF.

The chain is built from TRBV14 and TRBJ2-1; D unclear. The CDR3 has 13 amino acids. V lost 2 bases and J lost 6, with 8 bases in between. Germline loops: CDR1 SGHDN, CDR2 FVKESK. The chain's CDR3 is CASSQSIFNEQFF. CDR3 nucleotide sequence: TGTGCCAGCAGCCAATCAATTTTCAATGAGCAGTTCTTC.

The genes are TRBV2 and TRBJ2-5; 11 nucleotides agree with TRBD2. Germline loops: CDR1 SNHLY, CDR2 FYNNEI. The CDR3 has 19 residues. The junction had 16 bases not matched to a gene; V was cut back by 2 bases and J by 5 bases. The DNA for the CDR3 is TGTGCCAGCAGTGAAAAGGGGCACAAAATAGCGGGAGGGGGCGAGACCCAGTACTTC. It encodes CASSEKGHKIAGGGETQYF.

The V and J genes are TRBV3-1 (or the pseudogene TRBV3-2) and TRBJ1-2, with D maybe TRBD1 (5 bases). V was clipped by 5 bases and J by 0 bases, with 7 bases between them. The CDR3 is 13 residues long. Germline loops: CDR1 LGHDT, CDR2 YNNKEL (reference sequence). CDR3 nucleotides: TGTGCCAGCAGCTCGACAGCTAACTATGGCTACACCTTC. Translating it yields CASSSTANYGYTF.

This sequence joins TRBV2 and TRBJ1-1, with 8 nucleotides matching TRBD1. The germline gives CDR1 SNHLY, CDR2 FYNNEI. This CDR3 comprises 12 residues. Trimming took 9 bases from V and 6 from J; bases not matched to a gene: 6. CDR3 DNA: TGTGCCAGAAATCAGGGGGCGTCTGAAGCTTTCTTT. Translating gives CARNQGASEAFF. The full variable domain, in which reference TRBV2 and TRBJ1-1 provide the parts outside the CDR3, is EPEVTQTPSHQVTQMGQEVILRCVPISNHLYFYWYRQILGQKVEFLVSFYNNEISEKSEIFDDQFSVERPDGSNFTLKIRSTKLEDSAMYFCARNQGASEAFFGQGTRLTVV.

V usage is TRBV7-3 and J usage is TRBJ2-1; D is perhaps TRBD2 (6 bases). There are 15 residues in the CDR3. Germline V gene sequence: CDR1 SGHTA, CDR2 FQGTGA. Trimming cost V 5 bases and J 9 bases, with 20 bases left between them. CDR3 nucleotides: TGTGCCAGCAGCACTTTCGGGAGTCAGTCGGGTGAGCAGTTCTTC. Translated: CASSTFGSQSGEQFF.

The chain carries TRBV5-6 and TRBJ1-6; no clear D. V gave up 0 bases and J gave up 6 bases, with 10 bases separating them. CDR1 and CDR2 from the germline V gene are SGHDT and YYEEEE. The CDR3 totals 15 residues. CDR3 bases: TGTGCCAGCAGCTTGGTTGGGGTTGGTAATTCACCCCTCCACTTT. Translation gives CASSLVGVGNSPLHF.

CDR3 in DNA: TGTGCCAGCAGTTACGGACCGCGGGGGCGCTTAAACGACGAGCAGTACTTC. Translating it yields CASSYGPRGRLNDEQYF. V is TRBV6-2 or TRBV6-3 and J is TRBJ2-7, with TRBD2 as a possible D gene (7 bases). The germline V gene encodes CDR1 MNHEY and CDR2 SVGEGT. CDR3 length: 17 residues. The V end was cut by 2 bases, the J end by 5 bases, with 22 bases between.

In regard to this clone: A read error may account for a junction end that differs from germline. The chain carries TRBV9 and TRBJ2-3; D perhaps matches TRBD2 (6 bases). The CDR3 is made up of 17 amino acids. Germline loops: CDR1 SGDLS, CDR2 YYNGEE. The CDR3 protein is CASSVAVRDASTDTQYF. CDR3 sequence (DNA): TGCGCCAGCAGCGTAGCGGTCCGGGACGCCAGCACAGATACGCAGTATTTT.

This clone has only one observation. The chain recombines TRBV6-2 or TRBV6-3 with TRBJ2-7; 10 nucleotides line up with TRBD1. The CDR3 length is 16 residues. CDR1 is MNHEY and CDR2 is SVGEGT in the germline V gene. V lost 6 bases, J lost 7 bases, and 15 bases stayed unmatched. The CDR3 sequence is CASSPRLGTGVNEQYF. CDR3 DNA sequence: TGTGCCAGCAGCCCCCGATTAGGGACAGGGGTGAATGAGCAGTACTTC.

This chain connects TRBV6-2 or TRBV6-3 to TRBJ2-5; TRBD2 aligns across 9 bases. Per the germline V gene, CDR1 is MNHEY and CDR2 is SVGEGT. V gave up 4 bases and J gave up 5 bases; unmatched junction bases: 11. The CDR3 is 16 amino acids. The CDR3: CASSSRLAGVEETQYF. The CDR3, as DNA: TGTGCCAGCAGTTCCCGCTTAGCGGGGGTAGAGGAGACCCAGTACTTC.

This chain connects TRBV11-2 to TRBJ1-2, with D perhaps TRBD1 (6 bases). CDR1 and CDR2 from the germline V gene are SGHAT and FQNNGV. V shed 0 bases and J shed 6 bases, with 14 bases lying between them. This CDR3 spans 15 amino acids. The chain's CDR3 is CASSLERGTVDGYTF. The CDR3 DNA reads as TGTGCCAGCAGCTTAGAGAGGGGGACCGTGGATGGCTACACCTTC.

V and J are TRBV5-6 and TRBJ2-1; TRBD1 or TRBD2 may be the D gene (6 bases each). The CDR3 spans 17 residues. With 4 bases removed from V and 2 bases from J, the gap between germline ends came to 19 bases. Germline-derived CDR1 and CDR2 are SGHDT and YYEEEE. The CDR3 here is CASSLELGGLAYNEQFF. CDR3 coding DNA: TGTGCCAGCAGCCTCGAACTGGGGGGCTTAGCCTACAATGAGCAGTTCTTC.